Listed here is a single TCR beta chain. Its specificity is unknown. These data come from a study of cytomegalovirus exposure and HLA in healthy donors. Study-level information: In an earlier analysis, 90 million to 120 million unique TCR beta sequences were found from approximately 170 million T cells.

V gave up 6 bases and J gave up 0 bases, with 17 bases separating them. The CDR3 is 16 amino acids. The germline V gene encodes CDR1 SGHTA and CDR2 FQGTGA. Vbeta (60) and Jbeta (13) primers were used in the PCR. The repertoire was sequenced with immunoSEQ multiplex PCR; TCRdb's copy has only in-frame clones and lacks some. The repertoire holds some 130,000 clones, with roughly three quarters as singletons. General study findings and limits: The dataset shows that most TCR sequences were rare, while some public TCRs occurred in many donors. Data from an earlier analysis indicated that most TCR beta V segments were productive either about 87% or about 30% of the time.

Sequenced material: PBMCs. The rearrangement links TRBV7-3 to TRBJ1-1, with D possibly matching TRBD1 (5 bases). The sequence came from a man aged 18 to 30 in good health and CMV-seronegative. The CDR3 DNA sequence: TGTGCCAGCAGTCGAGGTGACAGTCCAATGAACACTGAAGCTTTCTTT. As protein: CASSRGDSPMNTEAFF.